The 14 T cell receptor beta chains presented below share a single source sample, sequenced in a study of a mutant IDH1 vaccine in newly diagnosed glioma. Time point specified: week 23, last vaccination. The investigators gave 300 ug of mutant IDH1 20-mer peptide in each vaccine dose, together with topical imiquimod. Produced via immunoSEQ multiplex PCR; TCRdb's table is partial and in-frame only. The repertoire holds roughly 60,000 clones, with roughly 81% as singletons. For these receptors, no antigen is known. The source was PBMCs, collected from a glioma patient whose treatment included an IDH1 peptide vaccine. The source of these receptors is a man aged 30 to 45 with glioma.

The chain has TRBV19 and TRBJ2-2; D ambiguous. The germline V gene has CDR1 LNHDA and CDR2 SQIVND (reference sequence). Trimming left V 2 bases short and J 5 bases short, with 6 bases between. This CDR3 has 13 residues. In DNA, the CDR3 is TGTGCCAGTAGTATATCCAGGACCGGGGAGCTGTTTTTT. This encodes CASSISRTGELFF.

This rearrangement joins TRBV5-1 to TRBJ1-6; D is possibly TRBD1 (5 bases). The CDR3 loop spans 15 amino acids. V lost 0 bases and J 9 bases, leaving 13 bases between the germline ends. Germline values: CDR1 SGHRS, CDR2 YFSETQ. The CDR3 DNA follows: TGCGCCAGCAGCTTGGAAGGGACGGCGGTTTCACCCCTCCACTTT. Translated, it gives CASSLEGTAVSPLHF.

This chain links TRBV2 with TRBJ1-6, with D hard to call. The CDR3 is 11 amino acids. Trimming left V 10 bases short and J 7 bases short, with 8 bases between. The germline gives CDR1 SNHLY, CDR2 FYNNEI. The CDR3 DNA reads TGTGCCACCACTATAAATTCACCCCTCCACTTT. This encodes CATTINSPLHF.

CDR3 in DNA: TGCGCCAGCAGCCCCCTTGGACAGGGAGATCAGCCCCAGCATTTT. Protein sequence: CASSPLGQGDQPQHF. The chain couples TRBV4-1 to TRBJ1-5; 8 bases line up with TRBD1. The germline V gene encodes CDR1 MGHRA and CDR2 YSYEKL. V dropped 4 bases and J dropped 5; count of bases not matched to a gene: 7. CDR3 length: 15 residues.

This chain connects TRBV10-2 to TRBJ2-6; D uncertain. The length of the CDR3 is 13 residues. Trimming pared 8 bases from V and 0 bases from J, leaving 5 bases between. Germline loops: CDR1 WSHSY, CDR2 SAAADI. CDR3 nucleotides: TGCGCCAGCGTCAACTCTGGGGCCAACGTCCTGACTTTC. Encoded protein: CASVNSGANVLTF.

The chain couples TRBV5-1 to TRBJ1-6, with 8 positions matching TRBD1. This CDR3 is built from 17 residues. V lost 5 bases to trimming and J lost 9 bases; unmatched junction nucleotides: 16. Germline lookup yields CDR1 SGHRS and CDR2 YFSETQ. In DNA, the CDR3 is TGCGCCAGCAGACCGGGACAGGCCGCTTTGATGGGTTCACCCCTCCACTTT. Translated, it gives CASRPGQAALMGSPLHF.

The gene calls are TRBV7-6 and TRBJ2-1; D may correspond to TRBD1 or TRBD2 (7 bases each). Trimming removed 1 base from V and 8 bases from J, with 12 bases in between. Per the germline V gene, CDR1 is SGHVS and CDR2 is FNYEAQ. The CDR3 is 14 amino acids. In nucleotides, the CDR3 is TGTGCCAGCAGCTTAGACCAGGGGGGGTATGAGCAGTTCTTC. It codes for CASSLDQGGYEQFF.

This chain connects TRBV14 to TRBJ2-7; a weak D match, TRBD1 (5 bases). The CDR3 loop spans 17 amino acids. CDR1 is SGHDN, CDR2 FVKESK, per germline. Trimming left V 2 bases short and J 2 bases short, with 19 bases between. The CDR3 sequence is CASSQWFEVGPTYEQYF. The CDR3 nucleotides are TGTGCCAGCAGCCAATGGTTCGAAGTGGGGCCGACCTACGAGCAGTACTTC. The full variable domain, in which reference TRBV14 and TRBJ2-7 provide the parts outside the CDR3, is EAGVTQFPSHSVIEKGQTVTLRCDPISGHDNLYWYRRVMGKEIKFLLHFVKESKQDESGMPNNRFLAERTGGTYSTLKVQPAELEDSGVYFCASSQWFEVGPTYEQYFGPGTRLTVT.

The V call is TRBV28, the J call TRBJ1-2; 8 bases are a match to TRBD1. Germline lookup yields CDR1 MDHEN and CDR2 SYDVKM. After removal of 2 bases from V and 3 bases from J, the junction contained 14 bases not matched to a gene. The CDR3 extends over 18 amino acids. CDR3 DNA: TGTGCCAGCAGTTTAATCGTCAAGGTCAGGGGGCAGGACTATGGCTACACCTTC. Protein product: CASSLIVKVRGQDYGYTF.

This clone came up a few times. The CDR3 sequence: CASRSRNTEAFF. CDR3 DNA: TGTGCCAGCAGATCCCGTAACACTGAAGCTTTCTTT. J is TRBJ1-1 and V is TRBV6-5; D gene ambiguous. This CDR3 is 12 amino acids long. The germline CDR1 and CDR2 sequences are MNHEY and SVGAGI. Deletions cut 6 bases from V and 2 bases from J, with 7 bases between.

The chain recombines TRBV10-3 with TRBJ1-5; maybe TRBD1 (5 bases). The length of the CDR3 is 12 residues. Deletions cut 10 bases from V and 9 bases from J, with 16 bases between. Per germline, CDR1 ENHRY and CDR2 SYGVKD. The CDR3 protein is CATGVASGPQHF. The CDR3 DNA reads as TGTGCCACGGGGGTAGCGTCCGGGCCCCAGCATTTT.

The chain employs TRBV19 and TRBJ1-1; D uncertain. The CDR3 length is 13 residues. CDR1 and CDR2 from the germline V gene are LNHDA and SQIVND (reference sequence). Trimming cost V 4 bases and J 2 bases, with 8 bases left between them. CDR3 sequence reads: CASSTQANTEAFF. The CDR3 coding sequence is TGTGCCAGTAGTACGCAGGCTAACACTGAAGCTTTCTTT.

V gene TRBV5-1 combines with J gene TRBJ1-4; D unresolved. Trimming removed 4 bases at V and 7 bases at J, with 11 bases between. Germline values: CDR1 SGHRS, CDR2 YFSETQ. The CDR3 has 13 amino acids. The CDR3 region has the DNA TGCGCCAGCAGCATAGGGTCGGGTGAAAAACTGTTTTTT. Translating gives CASSIGSGEKLFF.

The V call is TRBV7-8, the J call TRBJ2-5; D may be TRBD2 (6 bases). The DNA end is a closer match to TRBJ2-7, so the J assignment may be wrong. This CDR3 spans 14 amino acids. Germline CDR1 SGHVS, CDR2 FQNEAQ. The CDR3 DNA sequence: TGTGCCAGCAGCTCCGGCGGGGTAAGCTACGAGCAGTACTTC. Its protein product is CASSSGGVSYEQYF.